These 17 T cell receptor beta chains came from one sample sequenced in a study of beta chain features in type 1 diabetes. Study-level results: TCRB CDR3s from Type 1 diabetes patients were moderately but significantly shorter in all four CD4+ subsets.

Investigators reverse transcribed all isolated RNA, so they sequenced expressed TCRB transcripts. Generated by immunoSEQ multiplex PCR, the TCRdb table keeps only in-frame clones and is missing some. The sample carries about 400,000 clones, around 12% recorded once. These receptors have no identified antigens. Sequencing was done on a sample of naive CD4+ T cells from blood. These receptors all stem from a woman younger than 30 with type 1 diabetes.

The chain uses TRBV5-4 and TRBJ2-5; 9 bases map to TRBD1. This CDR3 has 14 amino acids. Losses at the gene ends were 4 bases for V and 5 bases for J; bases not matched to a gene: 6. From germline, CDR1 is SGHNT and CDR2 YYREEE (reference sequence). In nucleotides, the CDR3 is TGTGCCAGCAGCCCCACAGGGGGCGGGGAGACCCAGTACTTC. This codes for CASSPTGGGETQYF.

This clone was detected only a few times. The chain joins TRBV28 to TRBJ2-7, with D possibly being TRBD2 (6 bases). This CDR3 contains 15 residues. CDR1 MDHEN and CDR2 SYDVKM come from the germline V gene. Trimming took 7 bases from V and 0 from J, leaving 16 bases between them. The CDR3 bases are TGTGCCAGCACCTTAGGCGGCGGGACCTCCTACGAGCAGTACTTC. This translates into CASTLGGGTSYEQYF. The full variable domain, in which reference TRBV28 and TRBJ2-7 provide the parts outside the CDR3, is DVKVTQSSRYLVKRTGEKVFLECVQDMDHENMFWYRQDPGLGLRLIYFSYDVKMKEKGDIPEGYSVSREKKERFSLILESASTNQTSMYLCASTLGGGTSYEQYFGPGTRLTVT.

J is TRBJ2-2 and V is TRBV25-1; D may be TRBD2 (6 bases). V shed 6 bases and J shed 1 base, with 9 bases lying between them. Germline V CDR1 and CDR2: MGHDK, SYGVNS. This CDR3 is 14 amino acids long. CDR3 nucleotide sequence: TGTGCCAGCAGGCTCGGGGGGAACACCGGGGAGCTGTTTTTT. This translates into CASRLGGNTGELFF.

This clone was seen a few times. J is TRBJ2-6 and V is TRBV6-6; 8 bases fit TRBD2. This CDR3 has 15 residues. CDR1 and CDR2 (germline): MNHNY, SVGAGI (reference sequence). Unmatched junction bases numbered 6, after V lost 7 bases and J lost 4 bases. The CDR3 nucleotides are TGTGCCAGCACCACGGGAGGGTACGGGGCCAACGTCCTGACTTTC. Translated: CASTTGGYGANVLTF.

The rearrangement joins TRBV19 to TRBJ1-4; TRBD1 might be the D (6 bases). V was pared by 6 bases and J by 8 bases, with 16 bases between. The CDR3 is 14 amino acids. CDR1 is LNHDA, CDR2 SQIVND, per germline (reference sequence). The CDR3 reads CASRPNRVSEKLFF. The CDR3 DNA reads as TGTGCCAGTAGACCAAACAGGGTTTCCGAAAAACTGTTTTTT.

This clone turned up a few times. The CDR3 nucleotides read TGTGCCAGCTCACCATCGCGGTCCTACGAGCAGTACTTC. Translation: CASSPSRSYEQYF. The chain joins TRBV18 to TRBJ2-7, with D unclear. The germline gives CDR1 KGHSH, CDR2 LQKENI. The length of the CDR3 is 13 residues. V was shortened by 2 bases and J by 1 base, with 6 bases between the two germline ends.

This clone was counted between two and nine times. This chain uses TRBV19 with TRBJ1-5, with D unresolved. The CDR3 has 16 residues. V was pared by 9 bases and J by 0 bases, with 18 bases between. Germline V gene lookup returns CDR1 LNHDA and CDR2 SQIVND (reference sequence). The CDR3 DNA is TGTGCCAGCAGACTAGGAGGAGCTAATAGCAATCAGCCCCAGCATTTT. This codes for CASRLGGANSNQPQHF.

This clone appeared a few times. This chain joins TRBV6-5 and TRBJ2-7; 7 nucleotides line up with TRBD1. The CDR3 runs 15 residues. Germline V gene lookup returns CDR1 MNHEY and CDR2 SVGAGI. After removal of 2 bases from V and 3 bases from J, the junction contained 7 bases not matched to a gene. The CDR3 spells CASSYIGTADYEQYF. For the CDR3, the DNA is TGTGCCAGCAGTTACATAGGGACAGCTGACTACGAGCAGTACTTC.

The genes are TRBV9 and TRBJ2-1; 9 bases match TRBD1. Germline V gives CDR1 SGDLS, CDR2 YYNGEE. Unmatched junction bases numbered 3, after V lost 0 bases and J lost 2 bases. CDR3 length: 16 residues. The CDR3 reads CASSVGGQGTYNEQFF. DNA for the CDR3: TGTGCCAGCAGCGTAGGTGGACAGGGGACCTACAATGAGCAGTTCTTC. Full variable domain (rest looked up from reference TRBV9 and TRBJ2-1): DSGVTQTPKHLITATGQRVTLRCSPRSGDLSVYWYQQSLDQGLQFLIQYYNGEERAKGNILERFSAQQFPDLHSELNLSSLELGDSALYFCASSVGGQGTYNEQFFGPGTRLTVL.

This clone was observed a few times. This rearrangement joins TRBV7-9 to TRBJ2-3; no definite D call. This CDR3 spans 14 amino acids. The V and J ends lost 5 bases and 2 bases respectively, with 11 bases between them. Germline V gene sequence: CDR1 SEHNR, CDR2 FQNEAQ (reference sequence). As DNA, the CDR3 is TGTGCCAGCAGCCCAACAGTCCCCACAGATACGCAGTATTTT. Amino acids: CASSPTVPTDTQYF.

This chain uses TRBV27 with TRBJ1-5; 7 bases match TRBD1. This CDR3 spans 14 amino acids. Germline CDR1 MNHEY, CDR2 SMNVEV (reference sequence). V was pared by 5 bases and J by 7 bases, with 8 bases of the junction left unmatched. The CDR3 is CASSTRQGGQPQHF. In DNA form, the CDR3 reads TGTGCCAGCAGTACGCGGCAGGGGGGACAGCCCCAGCATTTT.

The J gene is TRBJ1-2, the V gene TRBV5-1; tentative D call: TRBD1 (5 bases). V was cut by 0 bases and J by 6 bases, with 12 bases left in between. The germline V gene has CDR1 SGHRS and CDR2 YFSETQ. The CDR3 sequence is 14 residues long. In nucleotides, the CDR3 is TGCGCCAGCAGCTTGGCCGGGAGGGGAGATGGCTACACCTTC. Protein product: CASSLAGRGDGYTF.

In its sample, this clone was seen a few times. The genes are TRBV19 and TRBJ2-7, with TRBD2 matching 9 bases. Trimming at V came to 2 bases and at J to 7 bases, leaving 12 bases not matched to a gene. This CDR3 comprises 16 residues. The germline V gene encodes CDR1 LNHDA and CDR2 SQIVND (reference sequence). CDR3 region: CASSISGGRGPGEQYF. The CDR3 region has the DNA TGTGCCAGTAGTATATCCGGCGGGAGGGGCCCCGGGGAGCAGTACTTC. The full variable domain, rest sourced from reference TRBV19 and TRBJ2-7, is DGGITQSPKYLFRKEGQNVTLSCEQNLNHDAMYWYRQDPGQGLRLIYYSQIVNDFQKGDIAEGYSVSREKKESFPLTVTSAQKNPTAFYLCASSISGGRGPGEQYFGPGTRLTVT.

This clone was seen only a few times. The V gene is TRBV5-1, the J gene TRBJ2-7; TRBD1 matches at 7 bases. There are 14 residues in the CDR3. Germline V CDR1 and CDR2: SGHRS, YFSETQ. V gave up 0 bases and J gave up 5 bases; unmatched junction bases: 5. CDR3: CASSLGQGIDEQYF. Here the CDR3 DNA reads TGCGCCAGCAGCTTGGGACAGGGAATCGACGAGCAGTACTTC.

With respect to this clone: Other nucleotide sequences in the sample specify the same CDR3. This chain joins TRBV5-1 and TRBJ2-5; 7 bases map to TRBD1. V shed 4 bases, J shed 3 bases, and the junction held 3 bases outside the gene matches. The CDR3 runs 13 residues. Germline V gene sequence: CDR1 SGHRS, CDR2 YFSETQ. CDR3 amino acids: CASSLGTEETQYF. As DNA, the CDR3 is TGCGCCAGCAGCCTTGGGACAGAAGAGACCCAGTACTTC. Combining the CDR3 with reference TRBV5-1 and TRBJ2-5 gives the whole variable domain KAGVTQTPRYLIKTRGQQVTLSCSPISGHRSVSWYQQTPGQGLQFLFEYFSETQRNKGNFPGRFSGRQFSNSRSEMNVSTLELGDSALYLCASSLGTEETQYFGPGTRLLVL.

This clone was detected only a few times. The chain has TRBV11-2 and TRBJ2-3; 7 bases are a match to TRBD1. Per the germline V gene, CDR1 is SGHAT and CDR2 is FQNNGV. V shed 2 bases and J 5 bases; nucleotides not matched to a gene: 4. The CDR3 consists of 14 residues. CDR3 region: CASSLRTGEDTQYF. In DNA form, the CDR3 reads TGTGCCAGCAGCTTACGGACAGGAGAAGATACGCAGTATTTT.

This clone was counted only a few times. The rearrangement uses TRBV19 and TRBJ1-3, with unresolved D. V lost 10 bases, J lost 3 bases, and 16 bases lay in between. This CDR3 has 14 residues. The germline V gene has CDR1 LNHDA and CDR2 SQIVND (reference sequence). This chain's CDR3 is CAISPTGDGNTIYF. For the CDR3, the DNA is TGTGCCATCTCTCCCACCGGGGATGGAAACACCATATATTTT.